These T cell receptor beta chains were read from a single sample in a study of cytomegalovirus exposure and HLA in healthy donors. Some clones are missing from TCRdb's copy, which holds only in-frame ones; the method was immunoSEQ multiplex PCR. The table gives over 150,000 clones; the top ten clones make up approximately 0.74% of it. The sequenced material came from PBMCs. These receptors originate from a boy younger than 18 in good health and CMV-seronegative. Each CDR3 is given without its conserved first and last residue.

CDR3 protein: ASGRGTGEGDEQY; V gene: TRBV4-2; J gene: TRBJ2-7
CDR3 protein: ATSRVERGGTEAF; V gene: TRBV15; J gene: TRBJ1-1
CDR3 protein: ASSQDAAAYEQY; V gene: TRBV4-1; J gene: NA
CDR3 protein: ASSQVGAGEQY; V gene: TRBV4-1; J gene: TRBJ2-7
CDR3 protein: ASRDNLFGELF; V gene: TRBV19; J gene: TRBJ2-2
CDR3 protein: ASSSRQGEYEQY; V gene: TRBV11-1; J gene: TRBJ2-7
CDR3 protein: AWTSGNTEAF; V gene: TRBV30; J gene: TRBJ1-1
CDR3 protein: ASSIYLGDRSVGNTIY; V gene: TRBV7-9; J gene: TRBJ1-3
CDR3 protein: ASREQGLHTEAF; V gene: TRBV2; J gene: TRBJ1-1
CDR3 protein: ASNRGTGYGYT; V gene: TRBV6-1; J gene: TRBJ1-2
CDR3 protein: ASREVRGTAYEQY; V gene: TRBV27; J gene: TRBJ2-7
CDR3 protein: ASSLIGGYRYGYT; V gene: TRBV11-2; J gene: TRBJ1-2
CDR3 protein: ASSTSGVTYEQY; V gene: TRBV6-1; J gene: NA
CDR3 protein: ASSYGGNEQF; V gene: TRBV6-6; J gene: TRBJ2-1
CDR3 protein: ASTRDRGDYEQY; V gene: TRBV7-2; J gene: TRBJ2-7
CDR3 protein: ASSQEGQARNGYT; V gene: TRBV4-3; J gene: TRBJ1-2
CDR3 protein: ASSYQTGEKLF; V gene: TRBV5-4; J gene: TRBJ1-4
CDR3 protein: AWSRPAGVNYGYT; V gene: TRBV30; J gene: TRBJ1-2
CDR3 protein: ASSTPRGETEAF; V gene: TRBV18; J gene: TRBJ1-1
CDR3 protein: VRTLAQFGYEQY; V gene: TRBV7-5; J gene: TRBJ2-7
CDR3 protein: ASSTGSNQPQH; V gene: TRBV6-5; J gene: TRBJ1-5
CDR3 protein: ASSQPGTAYNSPLH; V gene: TRBV4-1; J gene: TRBJ1-6
CDR3 protein: ASSSVTGEGYT; V gene: TRBV28; J gene: TRBJ1-2
CDR3 protein: ASGPQHRGQGEAF; V gene: TRBV28; J gene: TRBJ1-1
CDR3 protein: ASTGRTEAF; V gene: TRBV2; J gene: TRBJ1-1
CDR3 protein: ASRLDRGITGELF; V gene: TRBV6-5; J gene: TRBJ2-2
CDR3 protein: ASSQEGEGTGNTIY; V gene: TRBV4-1; J gene: TRBJ1-3
CDR3 protein: ASSLAEYNSPLH; V gene: TRBV7-9; J gene: TRBJ1-6
CDR3 protein: ASSLAERGEQY; V gene: TRBV5-4; J gene: TRBJ2-7
CDR3 protein: ASSLGQTNEKLF; V gene: TRBV27; J gene: TRBJ1-4
CDR3 protein: ASSYRGGVVYGYT; V gene: TRBV5-8; J gene: TRBJ1-2